What follows is one T cell receptor beta chain and its context. The antigen remains undetermined. The data stem from a study of cytomegalovirus exposure and HLA in healthy donors. Study summary: Unique TCRs from HLA-typed donors, 85 million to 100 million of them, were held in an early data release.

Trimming left V 4 bases short and J 0 bases short, with 19 bases between. Germline loops: CDR1 SQVTM, CDR2 ANQGSEA. This CDR3 is 17 amino acids long. Study-wide results and limits: Most CMV-associated TCR beta chains were later found to appear HLA-restricted.

PCR amplification relied on 60 Vbeta primers (plus 13 Jbeta primers). The assay was immunoSEQ multiplex PCR, and TCRdb's table has in-frame clones only and misses some. The data contain 90,000 to 150,000 clones, almost 85% of them singletons. Source material: PBMCs. The sequence was collected from a woman aged 18-30 years in good health and CMV-seronegative. The chain combines TRBV29-1 with TRBJ2-1, with D maybe TRBD2 (7 bases). This CDR3 reads CSVVRGGTLTSYNEQFF. The DNA for the CDR3 is TGCAGCGTTGTTAGGGGGGGGACTCTTACCTCCTACAATGAGCAGTTCTTC.